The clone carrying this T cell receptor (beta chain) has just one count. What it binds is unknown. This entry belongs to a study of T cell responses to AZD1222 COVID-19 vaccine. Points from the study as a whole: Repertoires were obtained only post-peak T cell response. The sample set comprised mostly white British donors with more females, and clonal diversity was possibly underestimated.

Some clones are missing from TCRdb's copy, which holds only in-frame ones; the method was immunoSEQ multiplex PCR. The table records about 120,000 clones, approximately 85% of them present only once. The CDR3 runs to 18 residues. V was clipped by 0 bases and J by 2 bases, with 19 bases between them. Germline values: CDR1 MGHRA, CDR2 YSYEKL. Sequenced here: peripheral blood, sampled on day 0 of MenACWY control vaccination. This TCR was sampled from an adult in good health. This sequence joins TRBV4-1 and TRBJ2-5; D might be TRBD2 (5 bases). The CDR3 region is CASSQESPGSAVQETQYF. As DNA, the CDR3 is TGCGCCAGCAGCCAAGAGTCCCCGGGGTCAGCAGTTCAAGAGACCCAGTACTTC.